This TCR beta chain was captured in a study of CD8+CD57+ T cells in acquired aplastic anemia. Overall study: Average DNA yield from sorted CD4+ and CD8+ cells was approximately 3 ug. Study results and limitations: Around 27 CD8+ CDR3 sequences occurred in both the patients and the controls.

Genomic DNA was employed as the template in profiling TCR beta VDJ and CDR3. TCRdb independently ran MiXCR on the reads; one entry per CDR3 protein. The sample contains 200,000 to 250,000 distinct CDR3 sequences, under 55% of which appear only once. Germline V gene lookup returns CDR1 MNHEY and CDR2 SMNVEV (reference sequence). V lost 10 bases to trimming and J lost 4 bases, with 13 bases between them. The CDR3 runs to 12 residues. This clonotype was seen many times. What it recognizes is unknown. All sequencing subjects had displayed CD8+CD57+ cell expansion on flow cytometry. The TCR comes from a human donor with aplastic anemia. The chain is built from TRBV27 and TRBJ1-2; D is undetermined. Sequenced sample: sorted CD4+, CD8+, or CD8+CD57+ T cells (not recorded which) from PBMCs. The CDR3, as DNA: TGTGCCACCAAAGATCTCCTCTATGGCTACACCTTC. Encoded protein: CATKDLLYGYTF.